This T cell receptor beta chain was identified in a study of T cells after yellow fever vaccination. As for the study in general: Low-cell-number fractions were prepared with SMART-Seq v4 Ultra Low Input. General study points: The presence of abundant clonotypes contaminating from the bulk population was possible in FACS-sorted repertoires. Clones from primary vaccination mostly reappeared after the booster (96% CD4, approximately 86% CD8).

V lost 1 base to trimming and J lost 8 bases; unmatched junction nucleotides: 8. This CDR3 spans 15 amino acids. Germline CDR1 is SGHAT and CDR2 is FQNNGV. In this sample, this clonotype turned up a few times. The antigen remains undetermined. 5'RACE template switching produced TCR cDNA carrying a universal primer site and UMIs. One entry per CDR3 protein, called by TCRdb with MiXCR from the 5' RACE reads. This sample yields nearly 300,000 distinct CDR3 sequences, of which 7.5% to 9% are seen a single time; over 3% belongs to the top ten. V gene TRBV11-2 combines with J gene TRBJ2-4; 7 nucleotides match TRBD1. The sequence was collected from a man between 18 and 35 years old who received the YFV17D yellow fever vaccine. Sequences were derived from CD4+ T cells sorted from PBMCs, sampled 5 days after the yellow fever booster vaccination. The CDR3 DNA reads TGTGCCAGCAGCTTAGTAGGGGGCAGGTCGGACATTCAGTACTTC. This sequence encodes CASSLVGGRSDIQYF.